This TCR beta chain is drawn from a study of tumor and adjacent non-tumor tissue in lung cancer. Study-level information: Patients were aged roughly 30 to 76, 10 men and roughly 5 women, stage I to III. Regarding the study as a whole: Tumor repertoires had a smaller top 100 clone share than normal lung. Significantly higher TCR diversity was found in tumor than normal lung.

The CDR3 consists of 16 residues. TCRbeta libraries were built with three rounds of nested PCR, modified from ARM-PCR. MiXCR, applied by TCRdb to the multiplex PCR reads, yields one record per CDR3 protein. The table has 60,000 to 100,000 distinct CDR3 sequences, less than 85% seen once. A word on this clonotype: Antigen specificity is unknown. One junction end does not reproduce the germline sequence, and a read error may be involved.

The template was RNA from unsorted bulk tissue. The normal lung tissue was taken more than 3 cm from the tumor edge. Chemotherapy-naive patients with new lung cancer underwent thoracic surgery in China, August–late 2014. The chain has TRBV12-3 or TRBV12-4 and TRBJ2-2; D is possibly TRBD2 (5 bases). This sequence was found in a man in his sixties or seventies with non-small cell lung cancer. Sequencing used distant non-tumor lung tissue. CDR3 in DNA: TGTGCCAGCAGTCTATACAGCGTGGGCTATACCGGGGAGCTGTTGTTT. Protein: CASSLYSVGYTGELLF.